Listed below are T cell receptor beta chains from one sample, sequenced in a study of cytomegalovirus exposure and HLA in healthy donors. Using immunoSEQ multiplex PCR, the repertoire was profiled, and TCRdb retains in-frame clones only, with some absent. The data show some 82,000 clones, 65% to 85% seen once. Sequenced material: PBMCs. These receptors were taken from a woman aged 45-60 years in good health and CMV-seronegative. CDR3s include the opening cysteine and the closing phenylalanine or tryptophan. Each record gives: J gene, V gene, D gene, clone size, CDR3 protein, CDR3 DNA. The D gene is left open where the match is weak. Size is omitted from some rows. Given values are once, few, many or a class for expanded clones.

j_gene: TRBJ2-7
v_gene: TRBV5-6
d_gene: TRBD1
abundance: few
CDR3aa: CASSLVPQGAYEQYF
CDR3nt: TGTGCCAGCAGCTTGGTTCCTCAGGGGGCATACGAGCAGTACTTC

j_gene: TRBJ2-1
v_gene: TRBV5-1
d_gene: TRBD1
abundance: NA
CDR3aa: CASSFLPGQGAGEQFF
CDR3nt: TGCGCCAGCAGCTTTTTGCCCGGACAGGGGGCCGGTGAGCAGTTCTTC

j_gene: TRBJ2-3
v_gene: TRBV29-1
d_gene: NA
abundance: NA
CDR3aa: CSVVKASGDTQYF
CDR3nt: TGCAGCGTTGTTAAGGCATCAGGGGATACGCAGTATTTT

j_gene: TRBJ2-6
v_gene: TRBV18
d_gene: TRBD1
abundance: NA
CDR3aa: CASSPGTAYSGANVLTF
CDR3nt: TGTGCCAGCTCACCGGGGACAGCTTACTCTGGGGCCAACGTCCTGACTTTC

j_gene: TRBJ1-1
v_gene: TRBV5-6
d_gene: TRBD1
abundance: NA
CDR3aa: CASSGDSSLNTEAFF
CDR3nt: TGTGCCAGCAGCGGGGACAGCAGCCTTAACACTGAAGCTTTCTTT

j_gene: TRBJ2-1
v_gene: TRBV27
d_gene: TRBD2
abundance: NA
CDR3aa: CASSLSLDTLLPGGEQFF
CDR3nt: TGTGCCAGCAGTTTATCACTAGACACGCTCCTCCCGGGGGGTGAGCAGTTCTTC

j_gene: TRBJ1-2
v_gene: TRBV7-2
d_gene: NA
abundance: NA
CDR3aa: CASSTDRDYGYTF
CDR3nt: TGTGCCAGCAGCACAGACAGAGACTATGGCTACACCTTC

j_gene: TRBJ2-1
v_gene: TRBV9
d_gene: TRBD2
abundance: NA
CDR3aa: CASSVGSGGAYNEQFF
CDR3nt: TGTGCCAGCAGCGTAGGTAGCGGGGGGGCTTACAATGAGCAGTTCTTC

j_gene: TRBJ2-3
v_gene: TRBV19
d_gene: TRBD1
abundance: NA
CDR3aa: CASSPWTGAEDTQYF
CDR3nt: TGTGCCAGTAGTCCGTGGACAGGGGCAGAAGATACGCAGTATTTT

j_gene: TRBJ1-1
v_gene: TRBV19
d_gene: NA
abundance: once
CDR3aa: CASSISGAKDTEAFF
CDR3nt: TGTGCCAGTAGTATTTCAGGGGCTAAGGACACTGAAGCTTTCTTT

j_gene: TRBJ2-7
v_gene: TRBV29-1
d_gene: NA
abundance: NA
CDR3aa: CSARTGSGSYEQYF
CDR3nt: TGCAGCGCACGTACAGGTTCCGGGAGCTACGAGCAGTACTTC

j_gene: TRBJ1-4
v_gene: TRBV7-9
d_gene: TRBD1
abundance: NA
CDR3aa: CASSLIFSGTGSEKLFF
CDR3nt: TGTGCCAGCAGCTTAATCTTCTCCGGGACAGGGAGTGAAAAACTGTTTTTT

j_gene: TRBJ2-2
v_gene: TRBV6-4
d_gene: TRBD1
abundance: NA
CDR3aa: CASSDIGGSGELFF
CDR3nt: TGTGCCAGCAGTGACATAGGGGGCTCCGGGGAGCTGTTTTTT

j_gene: TRBJ2-7
v_gene: TRBV18
d_gene: TRBD2
abundance: NA
CDR3aa: CASSPNSGTSHEQYF
CDR3nt: TGTGCCAGCTCACCAAATAGCGGGACTTCACACGAGCAGTACTTC

j_gene: TRBJ2-7
v_gene: TRBV9
d_gene: TRBD2
abundance: NA
CDR3aa: CASTPGGRSYEQYF
CDR3nt: TGTGCCAGCACTCCTGGCGGGAGGTCCTACGAGCAGTACTTC

j_gene: TRBJ2-3
v_gene: TRBV6-4
d_gene: NA
abundance: NA
CDR3aa: CASSVDRGAIDTQYF
CDR3nt: TGTGCCAGCAGTGTTGACCGGGGGGCCATAGATACGCAGTATTTT

j_gene: TRBJ2-3
v_gene: TRBV2
d_gene: TRBD2
abundance: NA
CDR3aa: CASSERAGGNTDTQYF
CDR3nt: TGTGCCAGCAGTGAACGGGCGGGGGGAAACACAGATACGCAGTATTTT

j_gene: TRBJ2-3
v_gene: TRBV28
d_gene: NA
abundance: NA
CDR3aa: CASSFVDTQYF
CDR3nt: TGTGCCAGCAGTTTCGTAGATACGCAGTATTTT

j_gene: TRBJ2-2
v_gene: TRBV7-8
d_gene: NA
abundance: NA
CDR3aa: CASSSTGGLTGGELFF
CDR3nt: TGTGCCAGCAGCAGTACCGGGGGACTTACCGGCGGGGAGCTGTTTTTT

j_gene: TRBJ2-3
v_gene: TRBV5-5
d_gene: NA
abundance: NA
CDR3aa: CASSPSGTQYF
CDR3nt: TGTGCCAGCAGCCCATCCGGTACGCAGTATTTT

j_gene: TRBJ2-1
v_gene: TRBV5-1
d_gene: TRBD1
abundance: NA
CDR3aa: CASSIRDRADEQFF
CDR3nt: TGCGCCAGCAGCATCCGGGACAGAGCGGATGAGCAGTTCTTC

j_gene: TRBJ1-3
v_gene: TRBV7-9
d_gene: NA
abundance: once
CDR3aa: CASSSTYGDSGNTIYF
CDR3nt: TGTGCCAGCAGCTCGACCTACGGGGACTCTGGAAACACCATATATTTT

j_gene: TRBJ2-3
v_gene: TRBV4-1
d_gene: TRBD2
abundance: NA
CDR3aa: CASSQESVLAGGDTQYF
CDR3nt: TGCGCCAGCAGCCAAGAGTCAGTTCTAGCGGGAGGTGATACGCAGTATTTT

j_gene: TRBJ2-1
v_gene: TRBV7-2
d_gene: NA
abundance: few
CDR3aa: CASSLDSYEQFF
CDR3nt: TGTGCCAGCAGCTTAGACAGTTATGAGCAGTTCTTC

j_gene: TRBJ2-4
v_gene: TRBV27
d_gene: NA
abundance: NA
CDR3aa: CASKTRDIQYF
CDR3nt: TGTGCCAGCAAAACCAGGGACATTCAGTACTTC